The 26 T cell receptor beta chains listed next were all sequenced from one sample in a study of shared clonotypes between healthy human individuals. Sequencing was performed with immunoSEQ multiplex PCR; in TCRdb, only in-frame clones are kept and a portion is missing. This table holds over 2 million clones, 85% to 95% found once. The sequenced sample was naive CD4+ T cells sorted from blood. Subset defined: CD45RA+ positively selected. Receptors were obtained from a young man in good health.

This clone was detected once. Other DNA sequences in this sample translate to the same CDR3. The chain carries TRBV6-5 and TRBJ1-1, with 9 bases aligning to TRBD1. Germline values: CDR1 MNHEY, CDR2 SVGAGI. Trimming cost V 7 bases and J 4 bases; bases outside gene matches: 4. This CDR3 is 13 amino acids long. The CDR3 DNA sequence: TGTGCCAGCACAAGGGGACAGGGCACTGAAGCTTTCTTT. Residues: CASTRGQGTEAFF.

The rearrangement uses TRBV5-1 and TRBJ2-2; D possibly uses TRBD1 or TRBD2 (6 bases each). The CDR3 sequence is 16 residues long. From germline, CDR1 is SGHRS and CDR2 YFSETQ. Trimming took 2 bases from V and 3 from J, leaving 14 bases between them. CDR3 in DNA: TGCGCCAGCAGCTTTACGGGGGCCGGTGACACCGGGGAGCTGTTTTTT. This encodes CASSFTGAGDTGELFF.

Notes on this clone: Other DNA variants within this sample encode the same CDR3. This chain links TRBV6-5 with TRBJ1-1, with D hard to call. The CDR3 runs to 13 residues. Between the trimmed V and J ends, which lost 2 bases and 5 bases, there was a span of 9 bases. Germline V gene sequence: CDR1 MNHEY, CDR2 SVGAGI. CDR3 in amino acids: CASSYVGGTEAFF. The CDR3 DNA reads as TGTGCCAGCAGTTACGTGGGTGGGACTGAAGCTTTCTTT.

Concerning this clone itself: The same CDR3 is also encoded by other DNA sequences in this sample. V and J are TRBV28 and TRBJ1-2, with 8 bases lining up with TRBD1. Germline CDR1 reads MDHEN; CDR2 reads SYDVKM. This CDR3 is 14 amino acids long. With 5 bases clipped from V and 4 bases from J, the junction kept 6 bases outside the gene matches. CDR3 amino acids: CASSTGGLGYGYTF. CDR3 in DNA: TGTGCCAGCAGTACAGGGGGGTTGGGCTATGGCTACACCTTC.

In its sample, this clone was seen once. This chain links TRBV2 with TRBJ2-1; no clear D. The CDR3 loop spans 13 amino acids. The germline CDR1 and CDR2 sequences are SNHLY and FYNNEI. V lost 4 bases and J 10 bases, leaving 14 bases between the germline ends. The CDR3 DNA follows: TGTGCCAGCAGTGTGGCGCCTATAGGCGAGCAGTTCTTC. It translates to CASSVAPIGEQFF. The whole variable domain, remainder taken from reference TRBV2 and TRBJ2-1, is EPEVTQTPSHQVTQMGQEVILRCVPISNHLYFYWYRQILGQKVEFLVSFYNNEISEKSEIFDDQFSVERPDGSNFTLKIRSTKLEDSAMYFCASSVAPIGEQFFGPGTRLTVL.

The V call is TRBV6-6, the J call TRBJ2-7; D gene ambiguous. CDR1 is MNHNY and CDR2 is SVGAGI in the germline V gene (reference sequence). The CDR3 is made up of 16 amino acids. V gave up 0 bases and J gave up 2 bases, with 14 bases separating them. DNA of the CDR3: TGTGCCAGCAGTTACTCGTATAACAGCTTCACCTACGAGCAGTACTTC. Protein product: CASSYSYNSFTYEQYF.

The rearrangement joins TRBV6-6 to TRBJ2-1; D might be TRBD1 or TRBD2, each matching 6 bases. The germline gives CDR1 MNHNY, CDR2 SVGAGI (reference sequence). Trimming removed 4 bases at V and 5 bases at J, with 18 bases between. This CDR3 region has 16 residues. CDR3: CASSSLWGAANNEQFF. The CDR3 DNA reads as TGTGCCAGCAGTTCCCTATGGGGGGCCGCGAACAATGAGCAGTTCTTC.

V usage is TRBV5-8 and J usage is TRBJ2-1, with 11 bases that match TRBD1. The ends lost 4 bases at V and 8 bases at J; junction bases unmatched: 8. The germline V gene encodes CDR1 SGHTS and CDR2 YDEGEE. This CDR3 has 15 amino acids. The DNA for the CDR3 is TGTGCCAGCAGCCCGACCGGGACAGGGGGGCATGAGCAGTTCTTC. Translation gives CASSPTGTGGHEQFF.

The chain joins TRBV9 to TRBJ2-3; 11 bases match TRBD2. Per germline, CDR1 SGDLS and CDR2 YYNGEE. V trimming: 0 bases; J trimming: 10 bases; junction bases outside the gene matches: 7. There are 15 residues in the CDR3. The CDR3 loop is CASSVDLAGGYSQYF. In DNA form, the CDR3 reads TGTGCCAGCAGCGTAGATCTAGCGGGAGGATACTCGCAGTATTTT.

V is TRBV2 and J is TRBJ1-5, with D tentatively TRBD1 (5 bases). Germline V gene sequence: CDR1 SNHLY, CDR2 FYNNEI. V was pared by 4 bases and J by 3 bases, with 10 bases between. CDR3 length: 14 amino acids. The CDR3 sequence: CASSAGGHNQPQHF. DNA for the CDR3: TGTGCCAGCAGTGCTGGGGGTCACAATCAGCCCCAGCATTTT.

The chain has TRBV6-6 and TRBJ2-5; 8 bases line up with TRBD1. This CDR3 is built from 15 residues. J was trimmed by 4 bases and V by 5 bases; bases with no gene match: 9. Germline CDR1 and CDR2: MNHNY and SVGAGI (reference sequence). CDR3 in DNA: TGTGCCAGCAGTCTTGGACAGGGTTACGGAGAGACCCAGTACTTC. Amino acid sequence: CASSLGQGYGETQYF.

J is TRBJ2-3 and V is TRBV5-1, with 7 bases aligning to TRBD2. Germline CDR1 is SGHRS and CDR2 is YFSETQ. CDR3 length: 15 residues. Unmatched junction bases numbered 7, after V lost 5 bases and J lost 1 base. This CDR3 reads CASSFGRGGTDTQYF. CDR3 nucleotide sequence: TGCGCCAGCAGTTTTGGTCGGGGGGGCACAGATACGCAGTATTTT.

The V and J genes are TRBV5-1 and TRBJ1-4; D is unclear. The CDR3 contains 15 residues. Germline V gives CDR1 SGHRS, CDR2 YFSETQ. Trimming took off 4 bases at V and 0 bases at J, with 10 bases between the two ends. The CDR3 nucleotides read TGCGCCAGCAGCCGGGGAGGCCCAACTAATGAAAAACTGTTTTTT. Translating gives CASSRGGPTNEKLFF.

The J gene is TRBJ2-1, the V gene TRBV11-2, with 9 bases lining up with TRBD2. This CDR3 contains 15 residues. Germline values: CDR1 SGHAT, CDR2 FQNNGV. Germline trimming cut 5 bases from V and 9 bases from J; bases unmatched to any gene: 11. This chain's CDR3 is CASSTVAGASGEQFF. DNA of the CDR3: TGTGCCAGCAGCACGGTAGCGGGAGCGTCGGGTGAGCAGTTCTTC.

The gene calls are TRBV1 and TRBJ2-5; the listed D gene, TRBD2, was not tested against the DNA. TRBV1 is a recognized pseudogene. This CDR3 has 17 residues. This chain's CDR3 is CTSSRLPERVLEETQYF. As DNA, the CDR3 is TGCACCAGCAGCCGTTTGCCGGAGCGGGTACTGGAAGAGACCCAGTACTTC.

CDR3 in DNA: TGTGCCTGGAGTGTACGGCCCGGGGAGCTGTTTTTT. This translates into CAWSVRPGELFF. This chain joins TRBV30 and TRBJ2-2; D not certain. The CDR3 has 12 residues. Germline assignment: CDR1 GTSNPN and CDR2 SVGIG (reference sequence). The germline V and J ends were trimmed by 0 bases and 6 bases, with 5 bases remaining between them. Full variable domain (missing parts from reference TRBV30 and TRBJ2-2): SQTIHQWPATLVQPVGSPLSLECTVEGTSNPNLYWYRQAAGRGLQLLFYSVGIGQISSEVPQNLSASRPQDRQFILSSKKLLLSDSGFYLCAWSVRPGELFFGEGSRLTVL.

The chain couples TRBV25-1 to TRBJ2-7; 8 bases are a match to TRBD1. CDR3 size: 15 residues. Unmatched junction bases numbered 9, after V lost 6 bases and J lost 2 bases. Germline V gene lookup returns CDR1 MGHDK and CDR2 SYGVNS. The CDR3 bases are TGTGCCAGCAGGAGCGACAGGGGTAGAGCCTACGAGCAGTACTTC. Residues: CASRSDRGRAYEQYF.

The rearrangement joins TRBV30 to TRBJ1-1; tentatively, D is TRBD1 (5 bases). V dropped 5 bases and J dropped 1 base, with 5 bases sitting between them. Germline-derived CDR1 and CDR2 are GTSNPN and SVGIG (reference sequence). The CDR3 runs 11 residues. CDR3 coding DNA: TGTGCCTGGCAGGGGAACACTGAAGCTTTCTTT. Its translation: CAWQGNTEAFF.

This clone appeared once. The chain recombines TRBV4-1 with TRBJ2-5; 10 bases fit TRBD2. CDR3 length equals 14 residues. The junction had 2 bases not matched to a gene; V was cut back by 4 bases and J by 3 bases. Germline lookup yields CDR1 MGHRA and CDR2 YSYEKL. The CDR3 loop reads CASSPGLAEETQYF. The DNA of the CDR3 is TGCGCCAGCAGCCCTGGACTAGCGGAAGAGACCCAGTACTTC.

The chain combines TRBV19 with TRBJ1-6; the D gene is possibly TRBD1 (5 bases). The CDR3 has 14 residues. Germline-derived CDR1 and CDR2 are LNHDA and SQIVND (reference sequence). Trimming pared 8 bases from V and 7 bases from J, leaving 15 bases between. CDR3 in DNA: TGTGCCAGTTCTTCATGGGGGTACAATTCACCCCTCCACTTT. Protein product: CASSSWGYNSPLHF.

This clone was seen only once. The J gene is TRBJ2-7, the V gene TRBV11-2; 15 bases agree with TRBD2. V lost 5 bases, J lost 0 bases, and 8 bases stayed unmatched. Germline V CDR1 and CDR2: SGHAT, FQNNGV. This CDR3 region has 18 residues. The CDR3 bases are TGTGCCAGCAGCCCTCCGGGACTAGCGGGAGGTAACTCCTACGAGCAGTACTTC. This gives the protein CASSPPGLAGGNSYEQYF.

This clone was counted a single time. The chain carries TRBV2 and TRBJ2-2; D call uncertain. The CDR3 is made up of 16 amino acids. Germline loops: CDR1 SNHLY, CDR2 FYNNEI. The ends were cut back, 4 bases at V and 5 bases at J, with 17 bases in the middle. The CDR3 region is CASSGEVVGLTGELFF. The CDR3, as DNA: TGTGCCAGCAGTGGGGAAGTGGTGGGGTTAACCGGGGAGCTGTTTTTT.

Concerning this clone itself: The sample contains more than one DNA sequence encoding this CDR3. This CDR3 reads CASSRGGQPQHF. CDR3 nucleotides: TGTGCCAGCAGCCGCGGTGGACAGCCCCAGCATTTT. The chain employs TRBV6-5 and TRBJ1-5; D is unclear. The CDR3 loop spans 12 amino acids. From germline, CDR1 is MNHEY and CDR2 SVGAGI. Trimming stripped 6 bases from V and 7 bases from J, with 10 bases between.

The chain employs TRBV18 and TRBJ2-1; 10 nucleotides agree with TRBD1. The CDR3 totals 15 residues. The trim removed 3 bases at V and 9 bases at J, leaving 8 bases unmatched. CDR1 is KGHSH and CDR2 is LQKENI in the germline V gene. CDR3 in amino acids: CASSPDRGTTGEQFF. DNA for the CDR3: TGTGCCAGCTCACCGGACAGGGGGACAACGGGTGAGCAGTTCTTC.

The V call is TRBV9, the J call TRBJ2-1, with 7 positions matching TRBD2. CDR3 length: 16 amino acids. The trim removed 1 base at V and 0 bases at J, leaving 4 bases unmatched. CDR1 SGDLS and CDR2 YYNGEE come from the germline V gene. The CDR3 is CASSVTAGSSYNEQFF. CDR3 DNA sequence: TGTGCCAGCAGCGTAACAGCGGGGAGCTCCTACAATGAGCAGTTCTTC.

V and J are TRBV7-8 and TRBJ2-7; 10 bases fit TRBD1. J lost 0 bases, V lost 5 bases, and 4 bases had no gene match. The germline CDR1 and CDR2 sequences are SGHVS and FQNEAQ. This CDR3 comprises 15 residues. CDR3 loop: CASSPGQGPSYEQYF. CDR3 nucleotide sequence: TGTGCCAGCAGCCCGGGACAGGGGCCCTCCTACGAGCAGTACTTC.